Shown below are 31 T cell receptor beta chains from a single sample sequenced in a study of sequential checkpoint blockade in melanoma. Treatment defined: randomized to nivolumab then ipilimumab (arm A) or the reverse (arm B). Here immunoSEQ multiplex PCR was the method, and the copy in TCRdb shows in-frame clones only, minus some. The sample lists around 5,000 clones, 23% occurring once. The sample was tumor tissue (inferred from file names), taken from a patient given nivolumab and ipilimumab in sequence. These receptors originate from a human donor with melanoma.

The chain uses TRBV5-1 and TRBJ1-1; TRBD1 agrees at 7 bases. The V gene end was trimmed by 5 bases and the J gene end by 9 bases; junction bases not matched to a gene: 13. The CDR3 sequence is 14 residues long. Germline V gene sequence: CDR1 SGHRS, CDR2 YFSETQ. The CDR3 protein is CASRPDRAQLKAFF. Written as DNA, the CDR3 is TGCGCCAGCAGGCCAGACAGGGCCCAACTTAAAGCTTTCTTT.

V usage is TRBV18 and J usage is TRBJ2-2; D is ambiguous. CDR1 KGHSH and CDR2 LQKENI come from the germline V gene. This CDR3 has 13 amino acids. V gave up 0 bases and J gave up 6 bases, with 5 bases separating them. In nucleotides, the CDR3 is TGTGCCAGCTCACCACCGGGGTCCGGGGAGCTGTTTTTT. Its protein is CASSPPGSGELFF.

V gene TRBV5-1 combines with J gene TRBJ1-4; D perhaps matches TRBD1 (5 bases). The ends were cut back, 1 base at V and 7 bases at J, with 14 bases in the middle. CDR3 length equals 15 residues. Germline values: CDR1 SGHRS, CDR2 YFSETQ. The DNA for the CDR3 is TGCGCCAGCAGCTTGTCCGGGGCGGGTGGTGAAAAACTGTTTTTT. Protein sequence: CASSLSGAGGEKLFF.

The chain has TRBV28 and TRBJ1-6; TRBD1 matches at 10 bases. CDR1 is MDHEN, CDR2 SYDVKM, per germline. The CDR3 loop spans 17 amino acids. Losses at the gene ends were 6 bases for V and 7 bases for J; bases not matched to a gene: 12. The CDR3 loop is CASRPAGRTGGNSPLHF. DNA of the CDR3: TGTGCCAGCAGACCAGCCGGGAGGACAGGGGGAAATTCACCCCTCCACTTT.

The V call is TRBV19, the J call TRBJ1-2; D is possibly TRBD1 (6 bases). Per the germline V gene, CDR1 is LNHDA and CDR2 is SQIVND (reference sequence). The CDR3 has 14 amino acids. V lost 1 base and J 6 bases, leaving 12 bases between the germline ends. CDR3 nucleotides: TGTGCCAGTAGTATAGTAACAGGGACGGATGGCTACACCTTC. The encoded protein is CASSIVTGTDGYTF.

In this sample, this clone turned up a few times. This chain links TRBV11-3 with TRBJ1-4, with 7 bases identical to TRBD1. V dropped 5 bases and J dropped 10; count of bases not matched to a gene: 10. There are 14 residues in the CDR3. CDR1 and CDR2 from the germline V gene are SGHNT and YENEEA. CDR3 in amino acids: CASSPTGVFGKLFF. CDR3 sequence (DNA): TGTGCCAGCAGCCCAACAGGGGTTTTTGGAAAACTGTTTTTT.

By its share, this clone is medium-sized. The chain is built from TRBV6-8 and TRBJ1-2; D remains ambiguous. V was cut by 6 bases and J by 4 bases, with 12 bases left in between. From germline, CDR1 is MNHGY and CDR2 SAAAGT. CDR3 size: 13 residues. The CDR3 here is CASRAPAGYGYTF. The DNA for the CDR3 is TGTGCCAGCAGGGCGCCGGCGGGCTATGGCTACACCTTC.

This clone was observed a few times. The V and J genes are TRBV6-8 and TRBJ2-4; 10 bases are a match to TRBD2. Germline V gene sequence: CDR1 MNHGY, CDR2 SAAAGT. The CDR3 is 15 residues long. Trimming at V came to 2 bases and at J to 7 bases, leaving 5 bases not matched to a gene. CDR3 coding DNA: TGTGCCAGCAGTTACCTCCTAGCGGGGGCTAACATTCAGTACTTC. Protein product: CASSYLLAGANIQYF.

CDR3 in DNA: TGTGCCAGCAGTGAAGCGGAGCCGGGACAGATCACAGATACGCAGTATTTT. Translated, it gives CASSEAEPGQITDTQYF. The chain is built from TRBV6-1 and TRBJ2-3; TRBD1 aligns across 7 bases. CDR3 size: 17 residues. The germline CDR1 and CDR2 sequences are MNHNS and SASEGT. The ends lost 0 bases at V and 2 bases at J; junction bases unmatched: 8.

There are many counts of this clone. The genes are TRBV11-3 and TRBJ1-6; 7 positions agree with TRBD1. The CDR3 totals 14 residues. V lost 5 bases, J lost 6 bases, and 4 bases stayed unmatched. CDR1 is SGHNT and CDR2 is YENEEA in the germline V gene. Written as DNA, the CDR3 is TGTGCCAGCAGCCCAGGGACAGTTAATTCACCCCTCCACTTT. It specifies CASSPGTVNSPLHF.

V is TRBV10-2 and J is TRBJ1-4; D is undetermined. This CDR3 is built from 12 residues. Germline V gene sequence: CDR1 WSHSY, CDR2 SAAADI. V was shortened by 3 bases and J by 5 bases, with 4 bases between the two germline ends. CDR3 sequence (DNA): TGCGCCAGCAGTGACGGGAATGAAAAACTGTTTTTT. This sequence encodes CASSDGNEKLFF.

This chain connects TRBV5-1 to TRBJ2-1; 10 nucleotides agree with TRBD1. J was trimmed by 2 bases and V by 4 bases; bases with no gene match: 3. Germline CDR1 is SGHRS and CDR2 is YFSETQ. CDR3 length: 15 amino acids. CDR3 residues: CASSLGTGAYNEQFF. CDR3 nucleotide sequence: TGCGCCAGCAGCCTAGGGACAGGGGCCTACAATGAGCAGTTCTTC.

This clone was observed at least ten times. The J gene is TRBJ2-2, the V gene TRBV11-3, with 8 bases fitting TRBD2. The J segment lost 3 bases and the V segment lost 5 bases, leaving 5 bases of the junction unmatched. The CDR3 is 15 amino acids. The V gene's germline CDR1 is SGHNT and CDR2 YENEEA. The DNA for the CDR3 is TGTGCCAGCAGCGTGACTAGCGTCCACACCGGGGAGCTGTTTTTT. As protein: CASSVTSVHTGELFF.

In its sample, this clone ranks as medium-sized. The V and J genes are TRBV9 and TRBJ2-5; D may be TRBD1 or TRBD2 (6 bases each). Germline V lookup: CDR1 SGDLS, CDR2 YYNGEE. Trimming removed 5 bases at V and 1 base at J, with 15 bases between. CDR3 length: 15 residues. CDR3 DNA sequence: TGTGCCAGCAGTGTGGGGGCGGGAACCCAAGAGACCCAGTACTTC. As protein: CASSVGAGTQETQYF.

V and J are TRBV14 and TRBJ2-1, with D possibly TRBD2 on 6 matching bases. Trimming left V 8 bases short and J 5 bases short, with 13 bases between. CDR1 SGHDN and CDR2 FVKESK come from the germline V gene. The CDR3 is made up of 13 amino acids. The CDR3 sequence: CASSPGTHNEQFF. For the CDR3, the DNA is TGTGCCAGCTCACCCGGGACTCACAATGAGCAGTTCTTC.

This clone was seen repeatedly, ten times or more. The chain is built from TRBV11-3 and TRBJ1-2; D gene ambiguous. The ends were cut back, 0 bases at V and 3 bases at J, with 8 bases in the middle. CDR1 and CDR2 from the germline V gene are SGHNT and YENEEA. The CDR3 consists of 14 residues. In DNA, the CDR3 is TGTGCCAGCAGCTTAGAATGGGGAGACTATGGCTACACCTTC. This encodes CASSLEWGDYGYTF.

This clone was recorded at least ten times. The chain employs TRBV9 and TRBJ2-1, with TRBD2 identical over 10 bases. CDR3 size: 16 residues. The V gene's germline CDR1 is SGDLS and CDR2 YYNGEE. J gave up 4 bases and V 3 bases, and 7 bases lay outside the gene matches. The CDR3 coding sequence is TGTGCCAGCAGCGGACTACTAGCGGGGCCTTACAATGAGCAGTTCTTC. This gives the protein CASSGLLAGPYNEQFF. The entire variable domain, with the rest obtained from reference TRBV9 and TRBJ2-1, is as follows: DSGVTQTPKHLITATGQRVTLRCSPRSGDLSVYWYQQSLDQGLQFLIQYYNGEERAKGNILERFSAQQFPDLHSELNLSSLELGDSALYFCASSGLLAGPYNEQFFGPGTRLTVL.

In this sample, this clone is medium-sized. V is TRBV29-1 and J is TRBJ1-1; 8 bases align to TRBD1. V shed 8 bases, J shed 5 bases, and the junction held 13 bases outside the gene matches. Germline V CDR1 and CDR2: SQVTM, ANQGSEA. The CDR3 runs 14 residues. As DNA, the CDR3 is TGCAGCTCCACTACAGGGGGGAGTGGGACTGAAGCTTTCTTT. Amino acid sequence: CSSTTGGSGTEAFF.

This clone came up a few times. V and J are TRBV6-8 and TRBJ2-2, with 9 positions matching TRBD2. V was pared by 9 bases and J by 6 bases, with 11 bases of the junction left unmatched. This CDR3 has 15 residues. Germline loops: CDR1 MNHGY, CDR2 SAAAGT. DNA for the CDR3: TGTGCCAGTGACAAGGCAATAGCGGGAGCCGGGGAGCTGTTTTTT. Protein product: CASDKAIAGAGELFF.

CDR3 protein: CASRLGGLTEAFF. CDR3 coding DNA: TGTGCCAGCAGATTGGGGGGCCTCACTGAAGCTTTCTTT. The rearrangement joins TRBV28 to TRBJ1-1, with a weak D call TRBD1 (6 bases). V was trimmed by 6 bases and J by 4 bases, leaving 12 bases between them. This CDR3 spans 13 amino acids. Germline CDR1 reads MDHEN; CDR2 reads SYDVKM.

By proportion, this clone is medium-sized. The rearrangement links TRBV6-8 to TRBJ2-2; a possible D gene is TRBD2 (6 bases). V gave up 2 bases and J gave up 1 base, with 11 bases separating them. This CDR3 comprises 16 residues. CDR1 is MNHGY, CDR2 SAAAGT, per germline. The CDR3 DNA reads TGTGCCAGCAGTTACGTCGGCGGGGAGAACACCGGGGAGCTGTTTTTT. Its translation is CASSYVGGENTGELFF.

The chain is built from TRBV29-1 and TRBJ2-1, with 7 bases matching TRBD2. Germline V gives CDR1 SQVTM, CDR2 ANQGSEA. CDR3 length: 14 residues. Germline trimming cut 3 bases from V and 0 bases from J; bases unmatched to any gene: 2. CDR3 nucleotide sequence: TGCAGCGTTGAGGGGGGGAGCTCCTACAATGAGCAGTTCTTC. The encoded protein is CSVEGGSSYNEQFF.

This clone has more than one count but fewer than ten. The chain carries TRBV28 and TRBJ1-5; D is unresolved. V was cut by 2 bases and J by 2 bases, with 10 bases left in between. In germline, CDR1 is MDHEN, CDR2 SYDVKM. The CDR3 extends over 15 amino acids. This chain's CDR3 is CASSLPADRNQPQHF. The CDR3 coding sequence is TGTGCCAGCAGTTTACCCGCGGATCGCAATCAGCCCCAGCATTTT.

The genes are TRBV19 and TRBJ1-2; TRBD1 matches 9 bases. The J segment lost 7 bases and the V segment lost 6 bases, leaving 6 bases of the junction unmatched. The CDR3 has 13 residues. The germline CDR1 and CDR2 sequences are LNHDA and SQIVND (reference sequence). The CDR3 sequence: CASRNRGPGGYTF. The CDR3 DNA sequence: TGTGCCAGTAGAAACAGGGGGCCGGGTGGCTACACCTTC.

This chain's CDR3 is CATRGQVENTDTQYF. As DNA, the CDR3 is TGTGCCACTCGAGGGCAGGTGGAGAACACAGATACGCAGTATTTT. This chain connects TRBV19 to TRBJ2-3; maybe TRBD2 (5 bases). Trimming took off 10 bases at V and 2 bases at J, with 19 bases between the two ends. CDR3 length: 15 amino acids. CDR1 is LNHDA and CDR2 is SQIVND in the germline V gene (reference sequence).

The gene calls are TRBV14 and TRBJ1-1; D gene uncertain. The germline CDR1 and CDR2 sequences are SGHDN and FVKESK. Trimming stripped 0 bases from V and 1 base from J, with 3 bases between. The CDR3 runs 13 residues. The CDR3 spells CASSQDRNTEAFF. CDR3 coding DNA: TGTGCCAGCAGCCAAGACCGGAACACTGAAGCTTTCTTT.

The chain has TRBV11-3 and TRBJ2-7; D is uncertain. Germline CDR1 reads SGHNT; CDR2 reads YENEEA. This CDR3 is built from 15 residues. Trimming stripped 3 bases from V and 5 bases from J, with 17 bases between. The CDR3 coding sequence is TGTGCCAGCAGCTTGTTTACTGGGGAAAGACACGAGCAGTACTTC. Its protein product is CASSLFTGERHEQYF.

The V call is TRBV28, the J call TRBJ2-7, with D possibly matching TRBD1 (6 bases). The CDR3 is made up of 15 amino acids. Germline CDR1 is MDHEN and CDR2 is SYDVKM. Deletions cut 2 bases from V and 0 bases from J, with 11 bases between. This CDR3 reads CASSLHGTSSYEQYF. The CDR3 nucleotides are TGTGCCAGCAGTTTACACGGGACATCCTCCTACGAGCAGTACTTC.

The table lists this clone with a few counts. V gene TRBV6-4 combines with J gene TRBJ2-1; a possible D gene is TRBD1 (5 bases). V was pared by 7 bases and J by 0 bases, with 13 bases between. Germline CDR1 is MRHNA and CDR2 is SNTAGT. CDR3 size: 15 residues. The DNA for the CDR3 is TGTGCCAGCACCCGACAGCAAAGCTCCTACAATGAGCAGTTCTTC. It codes for CASTRQQSSYNEQFF.

The chain combines TRBV12-5 with TRBJ2-2; tentatively, D is TRBD1 (6 bases). Germline-derived CDR1 and CDR2 are LGHNT and FRNRAP. The CDR3 totals 18 residues. The CDR3 coding sequence is TGTGCCAGCACCTCCCGGGACACATCTTTCGGGGACACCGGGGAGCTGTTTTTT. The encoded protein is CASTSRDTSFGDTGELFF. Filled out from reference TRBV12-5 and TRBJ2-2, the complete variable domain reads DARVTQTPRHKVTEMGQEVTMRCQPILGHNTVFWYRQTMMQGLELLAYFRNRAPLDDSGMPKDRFSAEMPDATLATLKIQPSEPRDSAVYFCASTSRDTSFGDTGELFFGEGSRLTVL.

The chain links TRBV5-1 to TRBJ1-5; D is unclear. The germline V and J ends were trimmed by 4 bases and 0 bases, with 11 bases remaining between them. The CDR3 has 15 amino acids. Germline CDR1 reads SGHRS; CDR2 reads YFSETQ. The CDR3: CASSPGPISNQPQHF. CDR3 nucleotides: TGCGCCAGCAGCCCCGGACCCATTAGCAATCAGCCCCAGCATTTT.